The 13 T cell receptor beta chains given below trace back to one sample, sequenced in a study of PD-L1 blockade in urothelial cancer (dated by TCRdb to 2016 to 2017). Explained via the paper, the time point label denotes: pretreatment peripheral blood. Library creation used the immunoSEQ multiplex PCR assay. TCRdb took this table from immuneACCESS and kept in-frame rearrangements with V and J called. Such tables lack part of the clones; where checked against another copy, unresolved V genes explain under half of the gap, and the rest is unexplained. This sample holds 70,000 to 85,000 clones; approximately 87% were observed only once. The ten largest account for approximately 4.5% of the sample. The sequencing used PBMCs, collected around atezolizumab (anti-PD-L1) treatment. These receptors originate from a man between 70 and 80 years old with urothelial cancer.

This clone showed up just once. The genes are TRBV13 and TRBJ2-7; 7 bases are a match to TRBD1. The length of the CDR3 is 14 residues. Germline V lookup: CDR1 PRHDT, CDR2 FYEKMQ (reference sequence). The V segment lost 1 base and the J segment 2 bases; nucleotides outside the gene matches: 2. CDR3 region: CASSLATGAYEQYF. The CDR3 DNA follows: TGTGCCAGCAGCTTAGCTACAGGGGCCTACGAGCAGTACTTC.

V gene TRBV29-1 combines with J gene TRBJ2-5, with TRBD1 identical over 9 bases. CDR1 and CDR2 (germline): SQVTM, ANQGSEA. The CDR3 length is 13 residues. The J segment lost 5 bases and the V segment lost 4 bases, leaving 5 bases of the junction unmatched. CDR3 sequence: CSVVHRGLETQYF. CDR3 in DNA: TGCAGCGTTGTCCACAGGGGGCTGGAGACCCAGTACTTC.

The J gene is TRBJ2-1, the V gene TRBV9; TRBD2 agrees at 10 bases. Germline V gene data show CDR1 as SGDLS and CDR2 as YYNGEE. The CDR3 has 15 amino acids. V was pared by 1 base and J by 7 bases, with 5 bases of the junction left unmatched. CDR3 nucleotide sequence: TGTGCCAGCAGCGTATTAGCGGGAGGTCTGAATGAGCAGTTCTTC. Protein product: CASSVLAGGLNEQFF.

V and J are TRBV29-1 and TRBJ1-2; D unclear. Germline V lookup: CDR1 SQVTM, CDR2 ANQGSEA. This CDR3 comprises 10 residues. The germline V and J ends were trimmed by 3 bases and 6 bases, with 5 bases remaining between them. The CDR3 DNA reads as TGCAGCGTTGATTCGGATGGCTACACCTTC. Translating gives CSVDSDGYTF.

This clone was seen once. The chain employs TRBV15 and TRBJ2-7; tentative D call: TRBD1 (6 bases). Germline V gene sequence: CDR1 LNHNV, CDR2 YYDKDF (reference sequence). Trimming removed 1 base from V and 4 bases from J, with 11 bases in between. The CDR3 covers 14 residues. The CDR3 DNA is TGTGCCACCAGCAGAGTAGGGGGATTGTACGAGCAGTACTTC. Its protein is CATSRVGGLYEQYF.

The CDR3 sequence is CASSSGLAGGQQQETQYF. In DNA form, the CDR3 reads TGCGCCAGCAGCTCTGGACTAGCGGGAGGCCAGCAACAAGAGACCCAGTACTTC. The gene calls are TRBV5-1 and TRBJ2-5, with 14 bases lining up with TRBD2. Germline V gene lookup returns CDR1 SGHRS and CDR2 YFSETQ. J was trimmed by 2 bases and V by 3 bases; bases with no gene match: 9. This CDR3 is 18 amino acids long.

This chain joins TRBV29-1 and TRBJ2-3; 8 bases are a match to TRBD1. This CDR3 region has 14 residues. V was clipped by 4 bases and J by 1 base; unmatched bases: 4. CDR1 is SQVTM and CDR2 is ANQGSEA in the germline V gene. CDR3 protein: CSVVAGQGTDTQYF. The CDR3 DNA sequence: TGCAGCGTTGTTGCGGGACAGGGCACAGATACGCAGTATTTT.

CDR3 amino acids: CSVGQSNTGELFF. The CDR3 DNA follows: TGCAGCGTTGGACAGTCGAACACCGGGGAGCTGTTTTTT. This sequence joins TRBV29-1 and TRBJ2-2, with D maybe TRBD1 (5 bases). In germline, CDR1 is SQVTM, CDR2 ANQGSEA. V dropped 4 bases and J dropped 0 bases, with 6 bases sitting between them. The CDR3 is made up of 13 amino acids.

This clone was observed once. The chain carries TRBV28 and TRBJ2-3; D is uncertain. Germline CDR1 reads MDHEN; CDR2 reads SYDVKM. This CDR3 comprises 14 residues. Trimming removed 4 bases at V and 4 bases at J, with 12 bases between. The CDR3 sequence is CASSSPHRADTQYF. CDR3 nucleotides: TGTGCCAGCAGTTCCCCGCACCGGGCAGATACGCAGTATTTT.

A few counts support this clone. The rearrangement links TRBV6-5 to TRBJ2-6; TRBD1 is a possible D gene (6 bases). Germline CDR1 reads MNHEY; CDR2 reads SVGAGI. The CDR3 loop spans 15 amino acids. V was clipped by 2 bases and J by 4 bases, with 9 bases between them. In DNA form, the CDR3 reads TGTGCCAGCAGTTACGCAGGGGTCGGGGCCAACGTCCTGACTTTC. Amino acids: CASSYAGVGANVLTF.

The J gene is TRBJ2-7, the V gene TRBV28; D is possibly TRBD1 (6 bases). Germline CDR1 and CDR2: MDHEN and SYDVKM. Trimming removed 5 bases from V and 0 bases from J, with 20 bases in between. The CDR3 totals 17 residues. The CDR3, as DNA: TGTGCCAGCAGTCCATTCTTCCGGGACACGTTCTCCTACGAGCAGTACTTC. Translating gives CASSPFFRDTFSYEQYF. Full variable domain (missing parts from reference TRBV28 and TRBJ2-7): DVKVTQSSRYLVKRTGEKVFLECVQDMDHENMFWYRQDPGLGLRLIYFSYDVKMKEKGDIPEGYSVSREKKERFSLILESASTNQTSMYLCASSPFFRDTFSYEQYFGPGTRLTVT.

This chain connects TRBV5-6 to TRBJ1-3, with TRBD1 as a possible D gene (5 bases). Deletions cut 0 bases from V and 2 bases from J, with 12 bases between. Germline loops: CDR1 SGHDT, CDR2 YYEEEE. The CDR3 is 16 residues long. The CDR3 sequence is CASSLVFAGTGNTIYF. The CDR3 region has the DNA TGTGCCAGCAGCTTGGTATTCGCAGGGACTGGAAACACCATATATTTT.

The CDR3 protein is CASSPLTSGARTDTQYF. CDR3 sequence (DNA): TGTGCCAGCTCACCCCTGACTAGCGGAGCACGCACAGATACGCAGTATTTT. The chain combines TRBV18 with TRBJ2-3; 9 bases map to TRBD2. The germline V gene encodes CDR1 KGHSH and CDR2 LQKENI. This CDR3 contains 17 residues. V shed 3 bases, J shed 1 base, and the junction held 8 bases outside the gene matches.